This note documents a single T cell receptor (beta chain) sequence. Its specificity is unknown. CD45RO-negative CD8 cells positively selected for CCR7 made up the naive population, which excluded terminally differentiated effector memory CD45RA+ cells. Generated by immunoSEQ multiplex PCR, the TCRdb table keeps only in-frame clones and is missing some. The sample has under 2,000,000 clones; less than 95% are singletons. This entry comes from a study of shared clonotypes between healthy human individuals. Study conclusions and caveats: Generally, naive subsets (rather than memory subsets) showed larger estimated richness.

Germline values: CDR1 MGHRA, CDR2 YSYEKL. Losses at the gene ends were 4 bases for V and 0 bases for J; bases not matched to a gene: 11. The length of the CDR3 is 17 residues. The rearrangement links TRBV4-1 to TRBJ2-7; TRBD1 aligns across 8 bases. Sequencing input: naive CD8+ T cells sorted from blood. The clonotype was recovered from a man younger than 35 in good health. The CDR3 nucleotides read TGCGCCAGCAGCCCGAAAAAGGGACAGGTGAGCTCCTACGAGCAGTACTTC. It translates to CASSPKKGQVSSYEQYF.